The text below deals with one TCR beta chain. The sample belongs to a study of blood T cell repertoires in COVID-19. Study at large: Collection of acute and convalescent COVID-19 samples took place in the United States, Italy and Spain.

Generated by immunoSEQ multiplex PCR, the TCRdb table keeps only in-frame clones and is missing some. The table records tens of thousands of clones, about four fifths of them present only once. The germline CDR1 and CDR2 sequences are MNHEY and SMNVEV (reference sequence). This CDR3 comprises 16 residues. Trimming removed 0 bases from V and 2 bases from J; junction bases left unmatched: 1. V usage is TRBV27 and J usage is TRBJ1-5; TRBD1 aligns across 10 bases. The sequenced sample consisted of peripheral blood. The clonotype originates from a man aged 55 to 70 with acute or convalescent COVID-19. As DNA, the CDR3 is TGTGCCAGCAGTTTATCGGGGACAGGGGGCAATCAGCCCCAGCATTTT. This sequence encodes CASSLSGTGGNQPQHF.